The sequence of this T cell receptor beta chain was determined in a study of T cells in Graves' hyperthyroidism and ophthalmopathy. Study overall: Sampling of peripheral blood happened at initial diagnosis, prior to any treatment.

There are many counts of this clonotype. The target antigen is unknown. TCR beta CDR3 sequences were amplified from RNA transcripts. First-round RT-PCR targeting the TCR CDR3 was performed with the HTBI primer set. TCRdb reprocessed the multiplex PCR reads with MiXCR, giving one entry per CDR3 protein. Among about 560,000 distinct CDR3 sequences listed, approximately 14% were seen once. Uncontrolled infection, other autoimmune disease, pregnancy and lactation each barred patients from inclusion. Study observations and caveats: Blood also held most thyroid clonotypes expanded beyond 0.001. With a median lead of approximately 6.4 months before onset, the model predicted ophthalmopathy.

Per the germline V gene, CDR1 is MNHEY and CDR2 is SMNVEV (reference sequence). The length of the CDR3 is 13 residues. V shed 7 bases and J shed 3 bases, with 13 bases lying between them. The chain recombines TRBV27 with TRBJ2-7; D possibly matches TRBD1 or TRBD2 (5 bases each). This receptor was obtained from a young woman with Graves' hyperthyroidism. Sequenced material: blood. CDR3 sequence reads: CASMGWGNYEQYF. DNA for the CDR3: TGTGCCAGCATGGGGTGGGGGAACTACGAGCAGTACTTC.